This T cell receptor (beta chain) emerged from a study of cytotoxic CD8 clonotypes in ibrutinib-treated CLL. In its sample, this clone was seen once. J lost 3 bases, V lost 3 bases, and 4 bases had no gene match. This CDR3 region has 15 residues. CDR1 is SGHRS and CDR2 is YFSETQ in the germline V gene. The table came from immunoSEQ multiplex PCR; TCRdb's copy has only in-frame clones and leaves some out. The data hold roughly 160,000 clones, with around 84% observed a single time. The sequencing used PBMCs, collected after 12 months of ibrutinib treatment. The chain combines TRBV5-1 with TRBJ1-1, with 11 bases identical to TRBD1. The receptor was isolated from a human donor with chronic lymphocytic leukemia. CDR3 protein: CASSSGTGGDTEAFF. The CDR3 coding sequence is TGCGCCAGCAGCTCCGGGACAGGGGGGGACACTGAAGCTTTCTTT.